Following are 29 T cell receptor beta chains from one sample sequenced in a study of cytomegalovirus exposure and HLA in healthy donors. Use of 60 Vbeta and 13 Jbeta primers characterized the PCR. Method: immunoSEQ multiplex PCR; TCRdb's copy keeps in-frame clones and lacks some. The sample yields about 130,000 clones, approximately 79% seen once. The sequencing input was PBMCs. The source of these receptors is a man aged 50 to 59 in good health and CMV-seropositive.

This chain joins TRBV28 and TRBJ2-7, with D maybe TRBD2 (6 bases). CDR3 length: 16 amino acids. V lost 5 bases and J lost 0, with 17 bases in between. CDR1 is MDHEN and CDR2 is SYDVKM in the germline V gene. The CDR3 protein is CASSPSGTSLSYEQYF. The CDR3 DNA reads TGTGCCAGCAGTCCATCCGGGACTTCCCTCTCCTACGAGCAGTACTTC.

The rearrangement links TRBV25-1 to TRBJ2-5; D gene ambiguous. The CDR3 sequence is 14 residues long. Trimming cost V 6 bases and J 1 base, with 12 bases left between them. Germline V gene sequence: CDR1 MGHDK, CDR2 SYGVNS. This chain's CDR3 is CASSQLSGQETQYF. CDR3 coding DNA: TGTGCCAGCAGCCAACTTTCAGGCCAAGAGACCCAGTACTTC.

The V and J genes are TRBV18 and TRBJ2-7, with D possibly being TRBD1 (5 bases). Germline lookup yields CDR1 KGHSH and CDR2 LQKENI. CDR3 size: 14 residues. V lost 3 bases, J lost 1 base, and 10 bases lay in between. CDR3 DNA: TGTGCCAGCTCACCCTCAGACAGATCCTACGAGCAGTACTTC. It yields the protein CASSPSDRSYEQYF.

CDR3 residues: CASSLVAGIQETQYF. The CDR3 nucleotides are TGTGCCAGCAGCTTAGTAGCAGGGATCCAAGAGACCCAGTACTTC. This rearrangement joins TRBV7-2 to TRBJ2-5; a possible D gene is TRBD1 (5 bases). The V end lost 1 base, the J end lost 1 base, and 10 bases lay between the germline ends. CDR1 and CDR2 from the germline V gene are SGHTA and FQGNSA. The CDR3 runs to 15 residues.

This clone has a handful of counts. CDR3 sequence reads: CAISGGGHSMGFKTEAFF. In DNA form, the CDR3 reads TGTGCCATCAGTGGGGGGGGACACTCGATGGGTTTCAAGACTGAAGCTTTCTTT. The chain carries TRBV10-3 and TRBJ1-1; perhaps TRBD1 as D (6 bases). The CDR3 is made up of 18 amino acids. V lost 4 bases, J lost 5 bases, and 26 bases lay in between. Germline assignment: CDR1 ENHRY and CDR2 SYGVKD.

This clone was counted once. The chain is built from TRBV11-1 and TRBJ1-1; tentative D call: TRBD1 (5 bases). Germline V gives CDR1 SGHAT, CDR2 FQDESV (reference sequence). The CDR3 is made up of 14 amino acids. V was clipped by 3 bases and J by 1 base, with 9 bases between them. The CDR3 reads CASSFTDKNTEAFF. The CDR3 nucleotides read TGTGCCAGCAGCTTCACGGACAAGAACACTGAAGCTTTCTTT. The full variable domain, rest sourced from reference TRBV11-1 and TRBJ1-1, is EAEVAQSPRYKITEKSQAVAFWCDPISGHATLYWYRQILGQGPELLVQFQDESVVDDSQLPKDRFSAERLKGVDSTLKIQPAELGDSAMYLCASSFTDKNTEAFFGQGTRLTVV.

The rearrangement uses TRBV29-1 and TRBJ1-1, with 8 bases fitting TRBD1. V shed 7 bases, J shed 0 bases, and the junction held 4 bases outside the gene matches. The germline CDR1 and CDR2 sequences are SQVTM and ANQGSEA. This CDR3 contains 13 residues. As DNA, the CDR3 is TGCAGCGGGGGACAGGTTTTGAACACTGAAGCTTTCTTT. Protein product: CSGGQVLNTEAFF.

The chain uses TRBV6-5 and TRBJ2-7, with a tentative D call TRBD2 (7 bases). The germline V gene encodes CDR1 MNHEY and CDR2 SVGAGI. The CDR3 loop spans 14 amino acids. V was pared by 7 bases and J by 2 bases, with 15 bases between. The CDR3 nucleotides are TGTGCCAGCACCCAAATGGGGGGGCCCTACGAGCAGTACTTC. It specifies CASTQMGGPYEQYF.

V gene TRBV7-9 combines with J gene TRBJ1-2, with D possibly matching TRBD1 (6 bases). The V end was cut by 4 bases, the J end by 4 bases, with 16 bases between. The CDR3 has 15 amino acids. Germline loops: CDR1 SEHNR, CDR2 FQNEAQ (reference sequence). CDR3 region: CASSYQGQGSYGYTF. CDR3 bases: TGTGCCAGCAGCTACCAGGGGCAGGGAAGCTATGGCTACACCTTC.

Here the CDR3 reads CASRALNGAYNEQFF. The CDR3 DNA reads as TGTGCCAGCAGGGCCCTTAACGGGGCCTACAATGAGCAGTTCTTC. The V and J genes are TRBV6-5 and TRBJ2-1; maybe TRBD2 (5 bases). The V end was cut by 6 bases, the J end by 2 bases, with 14 bases between. The germline V gene encodes CDR1 MNHEY and CDR2 SVGAGI. The CDR3 sequence is 15 residues long.

V and J are TRBV27 and TRBJ2-7, with 7 bases lining up with TRBD2. CDR1 and CDR2 from the germline V gene are MNHEY and SMNVEV (reference sequence). V gave up 6 bases and J gave up 2 bases; unmatched junction bases: 10. CDR3 size: 15 residues. The CDR3 region is CASRPAGGSPYEQYF. CDR3 nucleotide sequence: TGTGCCAGCAGACCGGCCGGCGGGAGTCCCTACGAGCAGTACTTC.

This clone was observed a handful of times. J is TRBJ2-1 and V is TRBV7-3; 9 bases match TRBD2. Per the germline V gene, CDR1 is SGHTA and CDR2 is FQGTGA. V was clipped by 3 bases and J by 10 bases; unmatched bases: 10. The CDR3 consists of 15 residues. DNA for the CDR3: TGTGCCAGCAGCTTCAGTAGCGGGAGAATGGAGGAGCAGTTCTTC. It encodes CASSFSSGRMEEQFF.

CDR3 region: CASSLGLEQYF. CDR3 bases: TGTGCCAGCAGCTTGGGACTCGAGCAGTACTTC. The chain has TRBV5-6 and TRBJ2-7; D is undetermined. CDR3 length: 11 residues. The ends were cut back, 0 bases at V and 6 bases at J, with 4 bases in the middle. The V gene's germline CDR1 is SGHDT and CDR2 YYEEEE.

The gene calls are TRBV6-1 and TRBJ1-5, with TRBD1 as a possible D gene (6 bases). The CDR3 covers 14 residues. V was trimmed by 4 bases and J by 2 bases, leaving 9 bases between them. Germline V gene data show CDR1 as MNHNS and CDR2 as SASEGT. Here the CDR3 reads CASSVNRGNQPQHF. The DNA of the CDR3 is TGTGCCAGCAGTGTGAACAGGGGCAATCAGCCCCAGCATTTT.

This clone was recorded once. This chain uses TRBV7-6 with TRBJ2-7, with TRBD1 as a possible D gene (6 bases). Germline assignment: CDR1 SGHVS and CDR2 FNYEAQ. This CDR3 comprises 14 residues. Trimming pared 1 base from V and 5 bases from J, leaving 12 bases between. The CDR3 spells CASSLVGGRNEQYF. CDR3 nucleotide sequence: TGTGCCAGCAGCTTAGTTGGGGGCAGGAACGAGCAGTACTTC.

The chain has TRBV5-6 and TRBJ1-6, with TRBD1 as a possible D gene (5 bases). The V gene lost 0 bases and the J gene lost 7 bases, with 8 bases spanning the gap. The CDR3 length is 14 residues. Per the germline V gene, CDR1 is SGHDT and CDR2 is YYEEEE. The CDR3 region is CASSLGRANSPLHF. The CDR3 DNA follows: TGTGCCAGCAGCTTGGGCAGGGCGAATTCACCCCTCCACTTT.

The V call is TRBV5-1, the J call TRBJ1-4; no reliable D call. The CDR3 runs to 13 residues. V lost 5 bases and J lost 1, with 6 bases in between. Germline V gives CDR1 SGHRS, CDR2 YFSETQ. The CDR3 nucleotides read TGCGCCAGCAGTGTCGGAACTAATGAAAAACTGTTTTTT. Translating gives CASSVGTNEKLFF.

The chain carries TRBV6-1 and TRBJ1-1, with a possible D match to TRBD1 (5 bases). The length of the CDR3 is 13 residues. The germline gives CDR1 MNHNS, CDR2 SASEGT. V shed 11 bases and J shed 1 base, with 14 bases lying between them. In DNA form, the CDR3 reads TGTGCCGGCTACAGGATATCGAACACTGAAGCTTTCTTT. Its translation is CAGYRISNTEAFF.

The V call is TRBV5-1, the J call TRBJ2-3; 8 positions agree with TRBD2. With V trimmed by 2 bases and J by 1 base, 0 bases remained unmatched. CDR1 and CDR2 (germline): SGHRS, YFSETQ. The CDR3 runs 14 residues. The CDR3 DNA reads as TGCGCCAGCAGCTTAGCGGGGGGCACAGATACGCAGTATTTT. As protein: CASSLAGGTDTQYF.

This clone appeared once. This chain links TRBV7-9 with TRBJ1-2; a weak D match, TRBD1 (5 bases). Trimming pared 2 bases from V and 3 bases from J, leaving 13 bases between. This CDR3 contains 15 residues. CDR1 SEHNR and CDR2 FQNEAQ come from the germline V gene (reference sequence). DNA for the CDR3: TGTGCCAGCAGCTTACACGGCAGGGTGGACTATGGCTACACCTTC. Its protein product is CASSLHGRVDYGYTF.

The chain uses TRBV28 and TRBJ1-5; D ambiguous. Germline V lookup: CDR1 MDHEN, CDR2 SYDVKM. With 5 bases removed from V and 0 bases from J, the gap between germline ends came to 11 bases. This CDR3 comprises 15 residues. For the CDR3, the DNA is TGTGCCAGCAGTCCCGCAGGATCTAGCAATCAGCCCCAGCATTTT. It specifies CASSPAGSSNQPQHF. Variable domain in full (rest from reference TRBV28 and TRBJ1-5): DVKVTQSSRYLVKRTGEKVFLECVQDMDHENMFWYRQDPGLGLRLIYFSYDVKMKEKGDIPEGYSVSREKKERFSLILESASTNQTSMYLCASSPAGSSNQPQHFGDGTRLSIL.

The chain uses TRBV14 and TRBJ1-1, with D perhaps matching TRBD1 (6 bases). V lost 4 bases and J 0 bases, leaving 6 bases between the germline ends. CDR3 length equals 13 residues. Germline V gives CDR1 SGHDN, CDR2 FVKESK. The CDR3 loop is CASSRDMNTEAFF. The CDR3 bases are TGTGCCAGCAGCCGGGACATGAACACTGAAGCTTTCTTT.

The V and J genes are TRBV11-2 and TRBJ1-2; D is undetermined. Germline V gene lookup returns CDR1 SGHAT and CDR2 FQNNGV. V dropped 0 bases and J dropped 8 bases, with 7 bases sitting between them. The CDR3 contains 12 residues. The CDR3: CASSLDTAGYTF. The CDR3 DNA follows: TGTGCCAGCAGCTTAGATACAGCCGGCTACACCTTC. The full variable domain, rest sourced from reference TRBV11-2 and TRBJ1-2, is EAGVAQSPRYKIIEKRQSVAFWCNPISGHATLYWYQQILGQGPKLLIQFQNNGVVDDSQLPKDRFSAERLKGVDSTLKIQPAKLEDSAVYLCASSLDTAGYTFGSGTRLTVV.

This clone was recorded a few times. CDR3 sequence reads: CASSLQGTEAFF. The DNA for the CDR3 is TGCGCCAGCAGTTTACAGGGGACTGAAGCTTTCTTT. The chain uses TRBV5-1 and TRBJ1-1, with 7 bases aligning to TRBD1. J was trimmed by 5 bases and V by 5 bases; bases with no gene match: 3. Germline CDR1 is SGHRS and CDR2 is YFSETQ. The CDR3 has 12 amino acids.

The chain couples TRBV2 to TRBJ2-1; maybe TRBD2 (6 bases). From germline, CDR1 is SNHLY and CDR2 FYNNEI. The length of the CDR3 is 14 residues. V was clipped by 1 base and J by 8 bases, with 12 bases between them. In DNA form, the CDR3 reads TGTGCCAGCAGTGAAGGGAGACTAGTCGATGAGCAGTTCTTC. This sequence encodes CASSEGRLVDEQFF.

The rearrangement uses TRBV7-9 and TRBJ1-1; tentatively, D is TRBD1 (6 bases). This CDR3 comprises 17 residues. Trimming stripped 1 base from V and 0 bases from J, with 15 bases between. Germline lookup yields CDR1 SEHNR and CDR2 FQNEAQ (reference sequence). In DNA form, the CDR3 reads TGTGCCAGCAGCTTAGTAAGAACAGGGAACATGAACACTGAAGCTTTCTTT. Translated, it gives CASSLVRTGNMNTEAFF.

The table lists this clone with a few counts. This chain links TRBV10-1 with TRBJ1-1, with 7 bases identical to TRBD1. Unmatched junction bases numbered 5, after V lost 9 bases and J lost 1 base. Germline lookup yields CDR1 WNHNN and CDR2 SYGVQD (reference sequence). This CDR3 contains 13 residues. The CDR3 loop is CASMGQPNTEAFF. The CDR3 nucleotides read TGCGCCAGTATGGGACAGCCGAACACTGAAGCTTTCTTT.

This sequence joins TRBV6-4 and TRBJ1-2, with 7 bases identical to TRBD1. Germline V gives CDR1 MRHNA, CDR2 SNTAGT. The CDR3 has 15 residues. Trimming took 6 bases from V and 5 from J; bases not matched to a gene: 12. The CDR3 sequence is CASRDQNEGAYGYTF. Written as DNA, the CDR3 is TGTGCCAGCAGAGACCAAAACGAGGGGGCTTATGGCTACACCTTC.

The J gene is TRBJ2-1, the V gene TRBV9; 9 bases line up with TRBD2. The CDR3 has 14 residues. J was trimmed by 8 bases and V by 2 bases; bases with no gene match: 5. Germline-derived CDR1 and CDR2 are SGDLS and YYNGEE. The CDR3 loop reads CASSVSGRRDEQFF. The CDR3 DNA sequence: TGTGCCAGCAGCGTTAGCGGGAGAAGGGATGAGCAGTTCTTC.